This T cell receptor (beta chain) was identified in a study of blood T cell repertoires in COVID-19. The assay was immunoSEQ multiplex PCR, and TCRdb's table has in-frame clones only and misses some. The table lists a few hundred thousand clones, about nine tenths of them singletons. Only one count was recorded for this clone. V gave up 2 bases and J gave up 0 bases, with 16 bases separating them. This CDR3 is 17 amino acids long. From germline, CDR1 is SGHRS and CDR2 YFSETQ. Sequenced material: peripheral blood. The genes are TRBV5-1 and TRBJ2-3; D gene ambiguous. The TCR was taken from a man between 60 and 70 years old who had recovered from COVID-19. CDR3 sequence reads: CASSFGLGGTSTDTQYF. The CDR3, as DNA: TGCGCCAGCAGCTTTGGTCTAGGCGGCACCAGCACAGATACGCAGTATTTT. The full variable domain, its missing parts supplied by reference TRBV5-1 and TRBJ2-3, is KAGVTQTPRYLIKTRGQQVTLSCSPISGHRSVSWYQQTPGQGLQFLFEYFSETQRNKGNFPGRFSGRQFSNSRSEMNVSTLELGDSALYLCASSFGLGGTSTDTQYFGPGTRLTVL.